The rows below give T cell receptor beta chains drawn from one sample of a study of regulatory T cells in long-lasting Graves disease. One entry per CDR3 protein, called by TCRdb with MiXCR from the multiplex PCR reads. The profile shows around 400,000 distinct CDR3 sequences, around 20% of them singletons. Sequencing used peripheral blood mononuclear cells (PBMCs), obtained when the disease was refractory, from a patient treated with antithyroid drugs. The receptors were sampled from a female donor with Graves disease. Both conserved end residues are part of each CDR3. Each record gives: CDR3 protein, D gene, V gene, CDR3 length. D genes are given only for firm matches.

CDR3 protein: CAPNGTSGNETQYF; D gene: TRBD2; V gene: TRBV13; CDR3 length: 14
CDR3 protein: CASRQGTGSYEQYF; D gene: TRBD1; V gene: TRBV3-1; CDR3 length: 14
CDR3 protein: CSARDLGLAGTQYF; D gene: TRBD2; V gene: TRBV20-1; CDR3 length: 14
CDR3 protein: CASSSRQGYNEQFF; D gene: NA; V gene: TRBV7-6; CDR3 length: 14
CDR3 protein: CASSLPTGARGRGYTF; D gene: TRBD1; V gene: TRBV3-1; CDR3 length: 16
CDR3 protein: CASSEGLGNTGELFF; D gene: NA; V gene: TRBV25-1; CDR3 length: 15
CDR3 protein: CASKERGWAEKLFF; D gene: NA; V gene: TRBV28; CDR3 length: 14
CDR3 protein: CSVDGGNGELFF; D gene: NA; V gene: TRBV29-1; CDR3 length: 12
CDR3 protein: CASSKGTGGELFF; D gene: NA; V gene: TRBV6-1; CDR3 length: 13
CDR3 protein: CASSSPHSGENTEAFF; D gene: NA; V gene: TRBV28; CDR3 length: 16
CDR3 protein: CASSLPGFYGYTF; D gene: NA; V gene: TRBV28; CDR3 length: 13
CDR3 protein: CASSPSFPDYEQYF; D gene: NA; V gene: TRBV12-3/TRBV12-4; CDR3 length: 14
CDR3 protein: CASSPGLAGAKETQYF; D gene: TRBD2; V gene: TRBV3-1; CDR3 length: 16
CDR3 protein: CASSFGDRGTGELFF; D gene: TRBD1; V gene: TRBV7-3; CDR3 length: 15
CDR3 protein: CSARDAGRFTTGELFF; D gene: NA; V gene: TRBV20-1; CDR3 length: 16
CDR3 protein: CASSLAGDNQPQHF; D gene: NA; V gene: TRBV5-6; CDR3 length: 14
CDR3 protein: CASTQRGVGTNEKLFF; D gene: NA; V gene: TRBV6-2/TRBV6-3; CDR3 length: 16
CDR3 protein: CASSSTGVWHIQYF; D gene: TRBD1; V gene: TRBV5-5; CDR3 length: 14
CDR3 protein: CAIKGDTVGQETQYF; D gene: NA; V gene: TRBV10-3; CDR3 length: 15
CDR3 protein: CASSTSGGATFYGYTF; D gene: NA; V gene: TRBV6-1; CDR3 length: 16
CDR3 protein: CASSPGFSGANVLTF; D gene: NA; V gene: TRBV9; CDR3 length: 15
CDR3 protein: CASSSGKNTGELFF; D gene: NA; V gene: TRBV28; CDR3 length: 14
CDR3 protein: CASMRTGFNSPLHF; D gene: TRBD1; V gene: TRBV7-9; CDR3 length: 14
CDR3 protein: CSAKEGISEQYF; D gene: NA; V gene: TRBV20-1; CDR3 length: 12
CDR3 protein: CASRVGGQETQYF; D gene: NA; V gene: TRBV6-1; CDR3 length: 13
CDR3 protein: CASSLELADNTDTQYF; D gene: TRBD2; V gene: TRBV28; CDR3 length: 16
CDR3 protein: CASSQATGSPLHF; D gene: TRBD1; V gene: TRBV3-1; CDR3 length: 13
CDR3 protein: CASSLSAKNIQYF; D gene: NA; V gene: TRBV5-1; CDR3 length: 13
CDR3 protein: CASRPLSGGQETQYF; D gene: NA; V gene: TRBV7-9; CDR3 length: 15
CDR3 protein: CASSQGEGLMYEQYF; D gene: NA; V gene: TRBV3-1; CDR3 length: 15
CDR3 protein: CSATTSGRGTGELFF; D gene: TRBD2; V gene: TRBV20-1; CDR3 length: 15
CDR3 protein: CASSLRIHMLQETQYF; D gene: NA; V gene: TRBV5-5; CDR3 length: 16
CDR3 protein: CASSAKGLLGETQYF; D gene: NA; V gene: TRBV9; CDR3 length: 15
CDR3 protein: CATSRDSGRAGETQYF; D gene: TRBD2; V gene: TRBV15; CDR3 length: 16
CDR3 protein: CASSEVPPDRGKRMNTEAFF; D gene: TRBD1; V gene: TRBV2; CDR3 length: 20
CDR3 protein: CAITGTGSNTGELFF; D gene: TRBD1; V gene: TRBV10-3; CDR3 length: 15
CDR3 protein: CSVVMAGQSNEKLFF; D gene: TRBD1; V gene: TRBV29-1; CDR3 length: 15
CDR3 protein: CASSEEGANRGTQYF; D gene: TRBD1; V gene: TRBV2; CDR3 length: 15
CDR3 protein: CASSPCSGRTEETQYF; D gene: TRBD2; V gene: TRBV9; CDR3 length: 16
CDR3 protein: CSASDRVEQYF; D gene: TRBD1; V gene: TRBV20-1; CDR3 length: 11
CDR3 protein: CASSLGGATEKLLF; D gene: NA; V gene: TRBV5-6; CDR3 length: 14
CDR3 protein: CASSLRQGEREQYF; D gene: TRBD1; V gene: TRBV28; CDR3 length: 14